This T cell receptor beta chain was identified during a study of blood T cell repertoires in COVID-19. In the study overall: Collection of acute and convalescent COVID-19 samples took place in the United States, Italy and Spain. The analysed material was cDNA or gDNA that came from T cells, B-cell-depleted T cells, or PBMCs.

Methods used by the authors: Nucleated cell counts were estimated from reference gene primer amplification. Profiled with immunoSEQ multiplex PCR; TCRdb holds only in-frame clones, not every one. That table furnishes V, J and clone size, whereas the DNA furnished D and trimming. The sample has about 94,000 clones, 70% to 90% seen once. This CDR3 is 14 amino acids long. Trimming pared 11 bases from V and 2 bases from J, leaving 17 bases between. Germline CDR1 reads SGHAT; CDR2 reads FQNNGV. This clonotype was obtained from a human donor with acute or convalescent COVID-19. The donor label of this sample is uncertain. The chain carries TRBV11-2 and TRBJ2-3, with D possibly being TRBD2 (5 bases). Source material: peripheral blood. Here the CDR3 DNA reads TGTGCCGGACGGGGTCCCCTGCCCACAGATACGCAGTATTTT. This translates into CAGRGPLPTDTQYF.